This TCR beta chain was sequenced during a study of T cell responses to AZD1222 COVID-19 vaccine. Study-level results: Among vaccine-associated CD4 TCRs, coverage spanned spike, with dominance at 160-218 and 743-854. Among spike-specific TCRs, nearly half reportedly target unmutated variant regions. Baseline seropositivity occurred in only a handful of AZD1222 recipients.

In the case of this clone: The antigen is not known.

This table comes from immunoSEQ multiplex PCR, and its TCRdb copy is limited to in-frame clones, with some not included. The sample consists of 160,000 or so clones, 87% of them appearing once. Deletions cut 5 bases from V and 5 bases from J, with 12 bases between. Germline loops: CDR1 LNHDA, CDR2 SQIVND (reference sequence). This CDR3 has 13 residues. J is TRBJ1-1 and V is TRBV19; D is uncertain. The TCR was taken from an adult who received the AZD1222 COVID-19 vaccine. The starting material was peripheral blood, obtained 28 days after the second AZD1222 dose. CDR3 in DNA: TGTGCCAGTAGTCCCTATCAGCGTACTGAAGCTTTCTTT. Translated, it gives CASSPYQRTEAFF.